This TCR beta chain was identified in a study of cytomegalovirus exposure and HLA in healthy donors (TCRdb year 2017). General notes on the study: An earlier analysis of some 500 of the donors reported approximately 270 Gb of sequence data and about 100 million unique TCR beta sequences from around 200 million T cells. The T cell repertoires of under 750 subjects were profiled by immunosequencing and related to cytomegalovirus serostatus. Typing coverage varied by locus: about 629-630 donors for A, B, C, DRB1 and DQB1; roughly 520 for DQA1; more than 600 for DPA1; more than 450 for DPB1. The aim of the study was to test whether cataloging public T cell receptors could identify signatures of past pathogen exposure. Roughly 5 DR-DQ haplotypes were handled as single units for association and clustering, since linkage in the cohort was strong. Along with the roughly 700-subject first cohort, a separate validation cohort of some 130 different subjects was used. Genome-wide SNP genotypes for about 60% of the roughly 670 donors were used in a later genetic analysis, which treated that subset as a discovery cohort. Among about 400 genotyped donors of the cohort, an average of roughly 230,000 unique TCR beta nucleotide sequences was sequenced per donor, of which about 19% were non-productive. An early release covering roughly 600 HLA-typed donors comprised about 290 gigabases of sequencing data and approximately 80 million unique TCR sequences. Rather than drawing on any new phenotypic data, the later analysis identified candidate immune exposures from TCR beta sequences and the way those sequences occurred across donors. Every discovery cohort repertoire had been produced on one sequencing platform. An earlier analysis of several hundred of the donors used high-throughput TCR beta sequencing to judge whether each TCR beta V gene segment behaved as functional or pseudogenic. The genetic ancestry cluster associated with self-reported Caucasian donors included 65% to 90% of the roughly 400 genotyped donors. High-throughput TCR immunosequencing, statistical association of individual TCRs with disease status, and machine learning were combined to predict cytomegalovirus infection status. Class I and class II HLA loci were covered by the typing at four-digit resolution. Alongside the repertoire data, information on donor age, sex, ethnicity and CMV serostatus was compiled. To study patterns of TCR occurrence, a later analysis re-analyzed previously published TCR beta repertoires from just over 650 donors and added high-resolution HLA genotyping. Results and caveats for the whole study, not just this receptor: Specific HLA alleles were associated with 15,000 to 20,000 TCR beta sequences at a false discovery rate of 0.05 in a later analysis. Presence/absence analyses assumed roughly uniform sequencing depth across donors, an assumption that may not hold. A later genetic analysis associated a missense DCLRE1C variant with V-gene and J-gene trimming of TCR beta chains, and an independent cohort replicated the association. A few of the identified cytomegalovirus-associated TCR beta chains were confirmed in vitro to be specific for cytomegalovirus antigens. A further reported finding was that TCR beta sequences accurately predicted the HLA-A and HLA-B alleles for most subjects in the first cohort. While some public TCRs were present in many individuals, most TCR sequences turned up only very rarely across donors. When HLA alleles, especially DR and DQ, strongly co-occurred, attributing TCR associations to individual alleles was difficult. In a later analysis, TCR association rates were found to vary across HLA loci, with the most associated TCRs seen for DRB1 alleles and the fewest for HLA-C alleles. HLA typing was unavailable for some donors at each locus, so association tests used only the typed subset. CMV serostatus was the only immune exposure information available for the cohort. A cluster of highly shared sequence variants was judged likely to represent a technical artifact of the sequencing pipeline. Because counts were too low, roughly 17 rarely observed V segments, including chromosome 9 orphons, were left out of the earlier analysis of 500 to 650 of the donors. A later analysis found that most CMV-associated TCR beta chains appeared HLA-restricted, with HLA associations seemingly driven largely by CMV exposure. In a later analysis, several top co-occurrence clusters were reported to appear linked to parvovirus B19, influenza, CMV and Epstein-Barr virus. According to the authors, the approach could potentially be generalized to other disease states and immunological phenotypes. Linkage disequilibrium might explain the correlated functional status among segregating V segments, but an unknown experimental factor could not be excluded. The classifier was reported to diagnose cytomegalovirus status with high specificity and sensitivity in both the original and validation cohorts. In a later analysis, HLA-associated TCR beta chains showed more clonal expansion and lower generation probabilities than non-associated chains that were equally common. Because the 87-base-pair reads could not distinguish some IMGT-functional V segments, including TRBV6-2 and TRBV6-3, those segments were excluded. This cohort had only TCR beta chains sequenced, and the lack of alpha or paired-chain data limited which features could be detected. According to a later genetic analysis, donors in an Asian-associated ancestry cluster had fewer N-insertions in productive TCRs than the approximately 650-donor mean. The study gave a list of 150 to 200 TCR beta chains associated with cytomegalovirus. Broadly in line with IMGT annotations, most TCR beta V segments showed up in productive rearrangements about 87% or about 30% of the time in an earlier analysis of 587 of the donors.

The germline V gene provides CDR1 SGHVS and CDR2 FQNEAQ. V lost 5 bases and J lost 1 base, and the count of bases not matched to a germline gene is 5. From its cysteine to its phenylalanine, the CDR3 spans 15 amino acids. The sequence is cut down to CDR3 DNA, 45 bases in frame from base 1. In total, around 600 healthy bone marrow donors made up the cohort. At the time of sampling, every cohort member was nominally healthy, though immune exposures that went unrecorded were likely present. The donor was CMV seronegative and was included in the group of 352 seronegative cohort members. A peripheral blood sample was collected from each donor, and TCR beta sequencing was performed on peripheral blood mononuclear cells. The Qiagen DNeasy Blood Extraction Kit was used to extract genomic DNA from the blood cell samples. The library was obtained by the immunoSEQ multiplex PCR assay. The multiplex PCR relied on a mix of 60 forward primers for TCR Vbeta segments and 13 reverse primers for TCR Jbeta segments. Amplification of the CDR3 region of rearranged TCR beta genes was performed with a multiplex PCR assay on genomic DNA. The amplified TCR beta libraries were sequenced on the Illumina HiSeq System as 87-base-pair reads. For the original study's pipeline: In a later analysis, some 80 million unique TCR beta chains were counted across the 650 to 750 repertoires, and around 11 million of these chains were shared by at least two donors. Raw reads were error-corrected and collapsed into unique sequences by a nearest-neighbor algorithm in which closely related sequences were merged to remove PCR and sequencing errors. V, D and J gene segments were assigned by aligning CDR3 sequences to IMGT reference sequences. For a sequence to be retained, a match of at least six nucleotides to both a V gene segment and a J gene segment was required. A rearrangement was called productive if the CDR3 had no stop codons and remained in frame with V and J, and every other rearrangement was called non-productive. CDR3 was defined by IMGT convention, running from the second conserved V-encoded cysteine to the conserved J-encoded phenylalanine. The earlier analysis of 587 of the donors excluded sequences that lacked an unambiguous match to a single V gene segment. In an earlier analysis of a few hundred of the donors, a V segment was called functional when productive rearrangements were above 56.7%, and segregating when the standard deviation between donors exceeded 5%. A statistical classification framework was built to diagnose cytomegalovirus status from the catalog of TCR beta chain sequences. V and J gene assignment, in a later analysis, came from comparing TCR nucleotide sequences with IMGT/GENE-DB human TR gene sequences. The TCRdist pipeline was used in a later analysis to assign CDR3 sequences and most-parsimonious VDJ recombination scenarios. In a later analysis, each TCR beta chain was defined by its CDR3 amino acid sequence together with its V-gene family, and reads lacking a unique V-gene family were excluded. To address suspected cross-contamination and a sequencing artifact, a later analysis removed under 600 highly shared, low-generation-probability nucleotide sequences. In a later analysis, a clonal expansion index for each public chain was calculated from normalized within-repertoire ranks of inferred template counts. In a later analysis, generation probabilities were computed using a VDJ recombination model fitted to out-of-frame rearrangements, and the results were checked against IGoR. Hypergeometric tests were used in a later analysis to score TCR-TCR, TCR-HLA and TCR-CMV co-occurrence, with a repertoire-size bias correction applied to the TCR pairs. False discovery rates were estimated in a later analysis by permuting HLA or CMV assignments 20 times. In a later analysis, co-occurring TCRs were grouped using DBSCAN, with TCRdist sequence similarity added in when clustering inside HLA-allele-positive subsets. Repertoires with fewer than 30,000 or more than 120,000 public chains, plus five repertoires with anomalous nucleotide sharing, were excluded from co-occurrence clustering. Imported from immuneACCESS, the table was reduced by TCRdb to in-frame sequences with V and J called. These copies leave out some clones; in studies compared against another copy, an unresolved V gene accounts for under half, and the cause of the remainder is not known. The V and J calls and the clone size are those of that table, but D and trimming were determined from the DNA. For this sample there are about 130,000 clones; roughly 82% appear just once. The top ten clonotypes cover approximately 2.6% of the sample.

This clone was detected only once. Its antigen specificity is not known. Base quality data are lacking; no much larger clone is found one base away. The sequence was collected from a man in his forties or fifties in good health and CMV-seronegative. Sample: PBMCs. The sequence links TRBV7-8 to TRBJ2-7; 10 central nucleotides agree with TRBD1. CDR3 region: CASSRTGQGSYEQYF. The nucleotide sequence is TGTGCCAGCAGCCGGACGGGACAGGGGTCCTACGAGCAGTACTTC.